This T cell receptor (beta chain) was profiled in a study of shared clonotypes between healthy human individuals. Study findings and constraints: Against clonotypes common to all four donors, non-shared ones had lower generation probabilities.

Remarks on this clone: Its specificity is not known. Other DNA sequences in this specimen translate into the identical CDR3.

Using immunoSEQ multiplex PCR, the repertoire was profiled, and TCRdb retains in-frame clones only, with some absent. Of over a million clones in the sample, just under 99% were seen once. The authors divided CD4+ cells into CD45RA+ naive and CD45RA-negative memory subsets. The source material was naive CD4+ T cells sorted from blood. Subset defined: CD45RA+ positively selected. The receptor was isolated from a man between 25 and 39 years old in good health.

The CDR3 sequence is CASSIVRDSNQPQHF. CDR3 coding DNA: TGTGCCAGTAGTATAGTAAGGGATAGCAATCAGCCCCAGCATTTT. V and J are TRBV19 and TRBJ1-5; D is ambiguous. Between the trimmed V and J ends, which lost 1 base and 0 bases, there was a span of 7 bases. CDR3 size: 15 residues. Germline assignment: CDR1 LNHDA and CDR2 SQIVND (reference sequence). The full variable domain, rest sourced from reference TRBV19 and TRBJ1-5, is DGGITQSPKYLFRKEGQNVTLSCEQNLNHDAMYWYRQDPGQGLRLIYYSQIVNDFQKGDIAEGYSVSREKKESFPLTVTSAQKNPTAFYLCASSIVRDSNQPQHFGDGTRLSIL.